The 8 T cell receptor beta chains listed next were all sequenced from one sample in a study of vaccination and CD4 T cells after COVID-19. Sequence data for DNA of cultured CD4+ T cells were generated by the Oncomine TCR Beta short-read assay. Each CDR3 protein is one row after TCRdb ran MiXCR on the PCR reads. The sample has roughly 20,000 distinct CDR3 sequences; 43% are singletons. These receptors are not linked to any known antigen. Treatment defined: roughly ten-day PBMC culture with coronavirus spike peptide pools or control peptides (ViraFEST assay). The sequencing here drew on CD4+ T cells from blood, cultured in vitro, taken after SARS-CoV-2 vaccination. These receptors all come from a human donor who had recovered from COVID-19.

This clonotype was detected only a few times. The gene calls are TRBV5-4 and TRBJ1-1; D remains ambiguous. V was clipped by 4 bases and J by 7 bases, with 29 bases between them. Germline values: CDR1 SGHNT, CDR2 YYREEE (reference sequence). The CDR3 is 18 residues long. DNA of the CDR3: TGTGCCAGCAGCCCGCCGGGTAGGGCCCTCCTGACGATTGGTGAAGCTTTCTTT. Its protein product is CASSPPGRALLTIGEAFF.

This clonotype was counted a few times. V and J are TRBV6-1 and TRBJ1-1; 7 nucleotides agree with TRBD1. The germline V gene has CDR1 MNHNS and CDR2 SASEGT. This CDR3 has 14 amino acids. V lost 5 bases, J lost 4 bases, and 7 bases stayed unmatched. The CDR3 coding sequence is TGTGCCAGCAGTCCCGGACAGGTAGGCACTGAAGCTTTCTTT. The encoded protein is CASSPGQVGTEAFF.

This clonotype turned up a few times. The genes are TRBV2 and TRBJ1-2; 7 nucleotides line up with TRBD1. The germline V gene encodes CDR1 SNHLY and CDR2 FYNNEI. CDR3 length: 11 amino acids. Trimming removed 6 bases from V and 11 bases from J; junction bases left unmatched: 6. The CDR3 loop is CASRTGSRYTF. The CDR3 nucleotides are TGTGCCAGCAGGACAGGGAGTCGGTACACCTTC. The full variable domain, its missing parts supplied by reference TRBV2 and TRBJ1-2, is EPEVTQTPSHQVTQMGQEVILRCVPISNHLYFYWYRQILGQKVEFLVSFYNNEISEKSEIFDDQFSVERPDGSNFTLKIRSTKLEDSAMYFCASRTGSRYTFGSGTRLTVV.

The chain employs TRBV18 and TRBJ1-1, with 7 bases identical to TRBD1. Germline CDR1 reads KGHSH; CDR2 reads LQKENI. This CDR3 contains 15 residues. J was trimmed by 1 base and V by 6 bases; bases with no gene match: 8. CDR3 in DNA: TGTGCCAGCTCCGCATCGACAGGGACGAACACTGAAGCTTTCTTT. Translation: CASSASTGTNTEAFF.

This clonotype was detected once. This chain connects TRBV2 to TRBJ2-5; D possibly matches TRBD1 or TRBD2 (5 bases each). Germline V gene lookup returns CDR1 SNHLY and CDR2 FYNNEI. Trimming removed 6 bases from V and 5 bases from J, with 16 bases in between. There are 14 residues in the CDR3. CDR3 region: CASRPGPTWETQYF. The CDR3, as DNA: TGTGCCAGCAGACCGGGGCCCACGTGGGAGACCCAGTACTTC.

In DNA form, the CDR3 reads TGTGCCAGCAGCTTGAGGTTTCCGTTAGGGTTAAGGTACGAGCAGTACTTC. Residues: CASSLRFPLGLRYEQYF. The chain joins TRBV5-6 to TRBJ2-7; D gene uncertain. The CDR3 has 17 residues. Germline V gives CDR1 SGHDT, CDR2 YYEEEE. Deletions cut 1 base from V and 4 bases from J, with 21 bases between.

This clonotype was seen a few times. The chain has TRBV7-2 and TRBJ2-5; D uncertain. Germline CDR1 reads SGHTA; CDR2 reads FQGNSA. This CDR3 has 15 residues. V dropped 1 base and J dropped 5 bases, with 14 bases sitting between them. This CDR3 is CASSLDIAALETQYF. The CDR3 DNA reads as TGTGCCAGCAGCTTAGATATTGCAGCCCTGGAGACCCAGTACTTC.

This clonotype has a handful of counts. The rearrangement joins TRBV7-2 to TRBJ2-3, with D hard to call. The CDR3 length is 14 residues. CDR1 SGHTA and CDR2 FQGNSA come from the germline V gene. The V end was cut by 1 base, the J end by 1 base, with 6 bases between. CDR3 region: CASSLVGRTDTQYF. The DNA for the CDR3 is TGTGCCAGCAGCTTAGTAGGGCGCACAGATACGCAGTATTTT.